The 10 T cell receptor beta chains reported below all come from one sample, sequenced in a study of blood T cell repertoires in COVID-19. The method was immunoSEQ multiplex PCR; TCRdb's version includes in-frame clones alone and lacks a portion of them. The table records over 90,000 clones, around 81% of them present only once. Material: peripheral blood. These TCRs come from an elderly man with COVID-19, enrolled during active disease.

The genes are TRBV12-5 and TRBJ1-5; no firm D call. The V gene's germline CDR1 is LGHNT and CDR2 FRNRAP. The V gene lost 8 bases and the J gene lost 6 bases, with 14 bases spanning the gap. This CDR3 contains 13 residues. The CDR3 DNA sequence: TGTGCTAGTCGAACTACCTACCGTCAGCCCCAGCATTTT. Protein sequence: CASRTTYRQPQHF.

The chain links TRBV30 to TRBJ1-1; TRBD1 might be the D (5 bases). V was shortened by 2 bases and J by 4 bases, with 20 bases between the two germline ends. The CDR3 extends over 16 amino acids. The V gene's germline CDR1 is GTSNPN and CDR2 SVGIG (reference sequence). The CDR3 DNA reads TGTGCCTGGAGTCTCGGAAGGACCGGGAGGGGCACTGAAGCTTTCTTT. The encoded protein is CAWSLGRTGRGTEAFF. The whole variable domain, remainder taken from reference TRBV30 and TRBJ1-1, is SQTIHQWPATLVQPVGSPLSLECTVEGTSNPNLYWYRQAAGRGLQLLFYSVGIGQISSEVPQNLSASRPQDRQFILSSKKLLLSDSGFYLCAWSLGRTGRGTEAFFGQGTRLTVV.

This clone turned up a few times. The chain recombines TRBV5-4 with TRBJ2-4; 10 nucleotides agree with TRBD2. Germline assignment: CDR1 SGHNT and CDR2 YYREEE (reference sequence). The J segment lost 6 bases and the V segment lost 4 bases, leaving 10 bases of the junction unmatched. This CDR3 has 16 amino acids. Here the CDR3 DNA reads TGTGCCAGCAGCCTTGCTAGCGGGGGCACAGGAAACATTCAGTACTTC. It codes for CASSLASGGTGNIQYF.

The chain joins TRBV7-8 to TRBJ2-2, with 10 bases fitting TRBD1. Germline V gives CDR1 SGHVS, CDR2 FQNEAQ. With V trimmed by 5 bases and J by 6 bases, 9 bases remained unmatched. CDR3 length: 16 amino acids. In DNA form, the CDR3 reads TGTGCCAGCAGCACTTCGGCCGGGACAGGGGCCGGGGAGCTGTTTTTT. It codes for CASSTSAGTGAGELFF.

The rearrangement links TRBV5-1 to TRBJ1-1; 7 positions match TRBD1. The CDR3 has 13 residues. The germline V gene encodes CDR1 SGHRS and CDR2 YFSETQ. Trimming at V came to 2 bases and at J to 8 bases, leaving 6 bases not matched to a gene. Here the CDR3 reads CASSLRQGWEAFF. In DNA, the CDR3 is TGCGCCAGCAGCTTACGACAGGGATGGGAAGCTTTCTTT.

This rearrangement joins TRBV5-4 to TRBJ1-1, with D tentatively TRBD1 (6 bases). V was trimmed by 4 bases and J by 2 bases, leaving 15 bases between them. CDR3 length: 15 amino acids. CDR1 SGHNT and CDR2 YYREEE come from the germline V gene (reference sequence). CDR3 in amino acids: CASSPNKQGNTEAFF. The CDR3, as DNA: TGTGCCAGCAGCCCCAATAAACAGGGCAACACTGAAGCTTTCTTT.

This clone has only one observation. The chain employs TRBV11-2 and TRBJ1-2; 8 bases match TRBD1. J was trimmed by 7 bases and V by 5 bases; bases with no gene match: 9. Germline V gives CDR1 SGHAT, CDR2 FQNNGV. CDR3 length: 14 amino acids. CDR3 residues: CASSPDRVRGGYTF. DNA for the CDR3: TGTGCCAGCAGCCCGGACAGGGTTCGAGGTGGCTACACCTTC.

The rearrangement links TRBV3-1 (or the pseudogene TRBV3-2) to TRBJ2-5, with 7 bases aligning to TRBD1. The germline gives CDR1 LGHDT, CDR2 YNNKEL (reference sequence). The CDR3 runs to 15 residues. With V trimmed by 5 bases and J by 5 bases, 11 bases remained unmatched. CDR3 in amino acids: CASSLPTGYVETQYF. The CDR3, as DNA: TGTGCCAGCAGCTTACCGACAGGGTATGTGGAGACCCAGTACTTC.

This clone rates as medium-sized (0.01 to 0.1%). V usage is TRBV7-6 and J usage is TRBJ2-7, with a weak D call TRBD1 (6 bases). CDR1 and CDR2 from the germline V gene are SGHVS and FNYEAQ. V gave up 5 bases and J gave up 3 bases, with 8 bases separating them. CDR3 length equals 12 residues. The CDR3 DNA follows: TGTGCCAGCAGCCCGACAGGCTACGAGCAGTACTTC. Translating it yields CASSPTGYEQYF.

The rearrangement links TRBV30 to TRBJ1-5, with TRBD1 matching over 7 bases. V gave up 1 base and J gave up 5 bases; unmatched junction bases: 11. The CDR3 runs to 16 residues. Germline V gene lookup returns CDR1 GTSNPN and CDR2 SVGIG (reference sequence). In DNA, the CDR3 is TGTGCCTGGAGTGGCGAAGGGGGCAGGGGGTATCAGCCCCAGCATTTT. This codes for CAWSGEGGRGYQPQHF.